A single T cell receptor (beta chain) is shown here with its context. The V end was cut by 3 bases, the J end by 7 bases, with 10 bases between. Looked up from germline, CDR1 is MNHEY and CDR2 is SMNVEV (reference sequence). CDR3 length equals 14 residues. The data derive from a study of Ad26.COV2.S vaccination and SARS-CoV-2 variants. Across the study: Intramuscular Ad26.COV2.S doses were given once or twice, 56 days apart.

Using immunoSEQ multiplex PCR, the repertoire was profiled, and TCRdb retains in-frame clones only, with some absent. In the table there are 350,000 to 600,000 clones, 89% of which are singletons. Stated treatment: around 19 received Ad26.COV2.S at low or high dose, single or two shots; several received placebo; per-sample allocation not given. Collection of the samples took place on day 63 after the first injection of vaccine or placebo. The clonotype comes from a person aged 18-60 years who received the Ad26.COV2.S COVID-19 vaccine or a placebo. J is TRBJ1-6 and V is TRBV27; D possibly corresponds to TRBD1 (5 bases). This material consisted of peripheral blood, taken in a trial of Ad26.COV2.S vaccine versus placebo. CDR3 coding DNA: TGTGCCAGCAGTTTCAAGGGGCTGAATTCACCCCTCCACTTT. This codes for CASSFKGLNSPLHF.